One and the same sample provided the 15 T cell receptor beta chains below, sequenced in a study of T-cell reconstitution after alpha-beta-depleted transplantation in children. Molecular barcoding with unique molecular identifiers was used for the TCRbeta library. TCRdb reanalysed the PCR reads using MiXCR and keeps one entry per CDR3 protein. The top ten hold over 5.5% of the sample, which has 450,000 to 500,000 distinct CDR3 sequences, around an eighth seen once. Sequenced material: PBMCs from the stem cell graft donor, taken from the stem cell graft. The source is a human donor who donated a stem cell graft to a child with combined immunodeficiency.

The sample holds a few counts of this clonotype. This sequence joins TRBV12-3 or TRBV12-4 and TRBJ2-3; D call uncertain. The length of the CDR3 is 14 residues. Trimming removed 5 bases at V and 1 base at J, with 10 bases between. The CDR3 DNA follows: TGTGCCAGCAGTCCAAGGACCCGCACAGATACGCAGTATTTT. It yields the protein CASSPRTRTDTQYF.

This CDR3 reads CASSFWGDTQYF. The CDR3 DNA reads TGTGCCAGCAGCTTTTGGGGGGATACGCAGTATTTT. This rearrangement joins TRBV11-1 to TRBJ2-3; the D call may be TRBD1 or TRBD2 (5 bases each). The CDR3 spans 12 residues. V dropped 3 bases and J dropped 6 bases, with 7 bases sitting between them. Germline assignment: CDR1 SGHAT and CDR2 FQDESV (reference sequence).

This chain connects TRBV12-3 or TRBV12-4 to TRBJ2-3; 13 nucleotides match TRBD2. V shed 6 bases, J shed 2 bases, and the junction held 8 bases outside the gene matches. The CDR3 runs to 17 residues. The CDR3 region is CASSRLAGGPHTDTQYF. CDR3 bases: TGTGCCAGCAGCCGACTAGCGGGGGGCCCTCACACAGATACGCAGTATTTT.

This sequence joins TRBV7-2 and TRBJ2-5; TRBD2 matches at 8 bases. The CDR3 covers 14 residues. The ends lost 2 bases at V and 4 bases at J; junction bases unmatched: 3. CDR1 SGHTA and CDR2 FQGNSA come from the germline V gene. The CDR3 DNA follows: TGTGCCAGCAGCTTATCTAGCGGGTTAGAGACCCAGTACTTC. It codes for CASSLSSGLETQYF.

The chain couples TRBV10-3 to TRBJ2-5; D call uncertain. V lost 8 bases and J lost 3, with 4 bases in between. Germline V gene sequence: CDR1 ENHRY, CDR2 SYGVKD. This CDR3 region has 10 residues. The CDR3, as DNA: TGTGCCATCGGAGAAGAGACCCAGTACTTC. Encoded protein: CAIGEETQYF.

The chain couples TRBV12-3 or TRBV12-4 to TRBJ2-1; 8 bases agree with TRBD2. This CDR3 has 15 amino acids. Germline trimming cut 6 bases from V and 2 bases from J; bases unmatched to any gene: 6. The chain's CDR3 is CASSPGGDTYNEQFF. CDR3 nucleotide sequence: TGTGCCAGCAGCCCGGGGGGGGACACCTACAATGAGCAGTTCTTC.

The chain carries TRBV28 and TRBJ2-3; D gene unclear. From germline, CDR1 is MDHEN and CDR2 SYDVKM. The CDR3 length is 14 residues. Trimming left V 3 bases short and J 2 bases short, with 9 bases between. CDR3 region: CASSLVLHTDTQYF. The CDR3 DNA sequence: TGTGCCAGCAGTTTGGTCTTGCACACAGATACGCAGTATTTT.

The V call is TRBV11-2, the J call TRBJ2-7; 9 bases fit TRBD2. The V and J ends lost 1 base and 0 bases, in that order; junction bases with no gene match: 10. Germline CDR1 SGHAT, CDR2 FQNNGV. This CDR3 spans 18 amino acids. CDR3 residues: CASSLGPPGSGSSYEQYF. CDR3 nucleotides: TGTGCCAGCAGCTTAGGACCCCCCGGTAGCGGGAGCTCCTACGAGCAGTACTTC. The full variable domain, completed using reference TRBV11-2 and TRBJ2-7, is EAGVAQSPRYKIIEKRQSVAFWCNPISGHATLYWYQQILGQGPKLLIQFQNNGVVDDSQLPKDRFSAERLKGVDSTLKIQPAKLEDSAVYLCASSLGPPGSGSSYEQYFGPGTRLTVT.

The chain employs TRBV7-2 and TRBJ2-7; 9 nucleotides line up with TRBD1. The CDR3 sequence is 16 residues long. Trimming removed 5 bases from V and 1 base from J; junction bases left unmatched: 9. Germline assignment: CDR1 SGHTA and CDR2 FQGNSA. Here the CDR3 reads CASSKRFGTGSYEQYF. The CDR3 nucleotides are TGTGCCAGCAGCAAACGTTTCGGGACAGGGTCCTACGAGCAGTACTTC.

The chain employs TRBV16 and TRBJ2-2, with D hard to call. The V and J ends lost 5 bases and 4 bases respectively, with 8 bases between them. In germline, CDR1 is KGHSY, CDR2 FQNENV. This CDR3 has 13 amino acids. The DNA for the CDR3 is TGTGCCAGCAGCTACGATAGCACCGGGGAGCTGTTTTTT. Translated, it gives CASSYDSTGELFF.

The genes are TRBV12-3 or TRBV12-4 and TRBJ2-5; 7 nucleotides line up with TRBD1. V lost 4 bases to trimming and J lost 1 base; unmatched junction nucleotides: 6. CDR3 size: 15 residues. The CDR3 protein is CASSWYRGLQETQYF. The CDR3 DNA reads TGTGCCAGCAGTTGGTACAGGGGCCTCCAAGAGACCCAGTACTTC.

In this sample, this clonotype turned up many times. The CDR3 is CASSGTRAEQFF. The CDR3 coding sequence is TGTGCCAGCAGCGGCACTAGGGCTGAGCAGTTCTTC. The rearrangement joins TRBV7-9 to TRBJ2-1, with D possibly TRBD2 on 5 matching bases. The CDR3 has 12 amino acids. CDR1 is SEHNR and CDR2 is FQNEAQ in the germline V gene (reference sequence). V was cut by 5 bases and J by 9 bases, with 11 bases left in between. Full variable domain (outside the CDR3, taken from reference TRBV7-9 and TRBJ2-1): DTGVSQNPRHKITKRGQNVTFRCDPISEHNRLYWYRQTLGQGPEFLTYFQNEAQLEKSRLLSDRFSAERPKGSFSTLEIQRTEQGDSAMYLCASSGTRAEQFFGPGTRLTVL.

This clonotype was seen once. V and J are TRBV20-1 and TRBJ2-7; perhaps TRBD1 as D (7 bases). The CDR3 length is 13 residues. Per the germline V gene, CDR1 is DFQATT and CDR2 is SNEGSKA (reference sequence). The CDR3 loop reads CSGGEDRNYEQYF. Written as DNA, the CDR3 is TGCAGCGGGGGTGAGGACAGGAACTACGAGCAGTACTTC.

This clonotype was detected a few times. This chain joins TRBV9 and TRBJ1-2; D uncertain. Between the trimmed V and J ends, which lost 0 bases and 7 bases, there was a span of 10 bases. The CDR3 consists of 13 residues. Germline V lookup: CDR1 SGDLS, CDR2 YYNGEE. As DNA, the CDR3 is TGTGCCAGCAGCGTAGGGACTGAGGGTGGCTACACCTTC. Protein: CASSVGTEGGYTF.

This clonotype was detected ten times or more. The CDR3 region is CASTSPGGRETQYF. As DNA, the CDR3 is TGTGCCAGCACTTCCCCTGGGGGGCGAGAGACCCAGTACTTC. The genes are TRBV12-3 or TRBV12-4 and TRBJ2-5; D may correspond to TRBD1 or TRBD2 (6 bases each). The V end was cut by 7 bases, the J end by 4 bases, with 16 bases between. This CDR3 spans 14 amino acids.